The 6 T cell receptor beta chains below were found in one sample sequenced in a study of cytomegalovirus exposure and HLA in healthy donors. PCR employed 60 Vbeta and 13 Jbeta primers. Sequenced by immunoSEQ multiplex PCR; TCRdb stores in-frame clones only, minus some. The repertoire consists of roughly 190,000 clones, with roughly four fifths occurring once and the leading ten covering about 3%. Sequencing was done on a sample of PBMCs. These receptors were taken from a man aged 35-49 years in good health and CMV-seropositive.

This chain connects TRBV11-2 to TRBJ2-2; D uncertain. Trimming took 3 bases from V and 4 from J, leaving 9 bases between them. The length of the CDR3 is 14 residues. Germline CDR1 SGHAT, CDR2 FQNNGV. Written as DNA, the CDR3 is TGTGCCAGCAGCTTTGGGCATACCACCGGGGAGCTGTTTTTT. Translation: CASSFGHTTGELFF.

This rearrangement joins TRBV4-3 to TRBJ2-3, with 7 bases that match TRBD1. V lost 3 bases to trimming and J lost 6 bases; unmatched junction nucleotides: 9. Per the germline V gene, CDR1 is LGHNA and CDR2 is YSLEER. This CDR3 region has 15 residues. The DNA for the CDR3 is TGCGCCAGCAGCCAGGGACAGATCGGTCTGGATACGCAGTATTTT. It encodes CASSQGQIGLDTQYF.

The CDR3 coding sequence is TGTGCCAGCAGACCACGACAGAGTCCTTACGAGCAGTACTTC. This gives the protein CASRPRQSPYEQYF. This rearrangement joins TRBV6-5 to TRBJ2-7; TRBD1 might be the D (5 bases). Germline lookup yields CDR1 MNHEY and CDR2 SVGAGI. The CDR3 is made up of 14 amino acids. The V end lost 6 bases, the J end lost 4 bases, and 16 bases lay between the germline ends.

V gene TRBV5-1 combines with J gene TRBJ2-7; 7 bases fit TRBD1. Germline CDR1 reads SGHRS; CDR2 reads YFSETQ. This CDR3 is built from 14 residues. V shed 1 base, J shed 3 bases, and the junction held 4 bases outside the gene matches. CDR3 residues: CASSLTGVNYEQYF. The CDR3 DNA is TGCGCCAGCAGCTTGACAGGGGTTAACTACGAGCAGTACTTC.

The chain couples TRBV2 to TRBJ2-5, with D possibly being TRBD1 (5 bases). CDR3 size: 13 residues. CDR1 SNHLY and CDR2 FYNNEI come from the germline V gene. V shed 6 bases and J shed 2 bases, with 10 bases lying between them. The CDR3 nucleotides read TGTGCCAGCAGCCAGGACATACAAGAGACCCAGTACTTC. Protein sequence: CASSQDIQETQYF.

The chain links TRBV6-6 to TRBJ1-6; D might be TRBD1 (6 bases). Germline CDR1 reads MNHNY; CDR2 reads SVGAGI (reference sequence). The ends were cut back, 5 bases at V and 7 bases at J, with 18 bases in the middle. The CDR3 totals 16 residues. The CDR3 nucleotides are TGTGCCAGCAGTACTAGTACGGGGGGCTGGAATTCACCCCTCCACTTT. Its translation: CASSTSTGGWNSPLHF.